These T cell receptor beta chains were read from a single sample in a study of T cell repertoires in cytomegalovirus infection. TCRdb redid the calling of the reads with MiXCR, one entry per CDR3 protein. The sample has more than 250,000 distinct CDR3 sequences, roughly an eighth seen once. The specimen was PBMCs. The source is a human donor in good health (CMV status not recorded). Some clones in this sample may be carry-over from other donors' samples. Both conserved end residues are part of each CDR3. The order of the fields is V gene, J gene, D gene, clone size, CDR3 DNA, CDR3 protein. D genes are given only for firm matches. Size values are once, few and many counts, or a class for expanded clones, and some rows have none.

v_call: TRBV29-1; j_call: TRBJ2-7; d_call: .; clone_size: .; cdr3_nt: TGCAGCGTTGGACGGGACGCCAAAGAGTGCGAGCAGTACTTC; cdr3_aa: CSVGRDAKECEQYF
v_call: TRBV28; j_call: TRBJ2-5; d_call: .; clone_size: .; cdr3_nt: TGTGCCAGCAGTTTGCAACCCCGGGAGACCCAGTACTTC; cdr3_aa: CASSLQPRETQYF
v_call: TRBV20-1; j_call: TRBJ1-2; d_call: TRBD1; clone_size: many; cdr3_nt: TGCAGTGCTAGACGGACAGGGGGTAGCTATGGCTACACCTTC; cdr3_aa: CSARRTGGSYGYTF
v_call: TRBV14; j_call: TRBJ2-7; d_call: .; clone_size: .; cdr3_nt: TGTGCCAGCGGCGAGCTATCCTACGAGCAGTACTTC; cdr3_aa: CASGELSYEQYF
v_call: TRBV28; j_call: TRBJ2-1; d_call: .; clone_size: many; cdr3_nt: TGTGCCAGCAGGGGACCCAGCTCCTACAATGAGCAGTTCTTC; cdr3_aa: CASRGPSSYNEQFF
v_call: TRBV12-3/TRBV12-4; j_call: TRBJ1-2; d_call: .; clone_size: .; cdr3_nt: TGTGCCACCGACCCCCCGGGGGGTGACTATGGCTACACCTTC; cdr3_aa: CATDPPGGDYGYTF
v_call: TRBV7-2; j_call: TRBJ2-1; d_call: TRBD2; clone_size: many; cdr3_nt: TGTGCCAGCAGCTTGGCGGGAGGGCCAGCCTACAATGAGCAGTTCTTC; cdr3_aa: CASSLAGGPAYNEQFF
v_call: TRBV7-6; j_call: TRBJ2-5; d_call: .; clone_size: many; cdr3_nt: TGTGCCAGCAGCGGGGGGCGGGGCCAAGAGACCCAGTACTTC; cdr3_aa: CASSGGRGQETQYF
v_call: TRBV7-8; j_call: TRBJ2-2; d_call: .; clone_size: many; cdr3_nt: TGTGCCAGCAGCTTAGCGCTAGAGCGCGGGGAGCTGTTTTTT; cdr3_aa: CASSLALERGELFF
v_call: TRBV28; j_call: TRBJ2-7; d_call: TRBD2; clone_size: few; cdr3_nt: TGTGCCAGCACCCAAGGGGGGCTAGCGGGCTACGAGCAGTACTTC; cdr3_aa: CASTQGGLAGYEQYF
v_call: TRBV5-1; j_call: TRBJ1-2; d_call: .; clone_size: many; cdr3_nt: TGCGCCAGCAGCTTGTGGGGTGAGGATGGCTACACCTTC; cdr3_aa: CASSLWGEDGYTF
v_call: TRBV2; j_call: TRBJ2-1; d_call: TRBD1; clone_size: many; cdr3_nt: TGTGCCAGCAGTCGCCGGGACAGGGGACGGAATGAGCAGTTCTTC; cdr3_aa: CASSRRDRGRNEQFF
v_call: TRBV28; j_call: TRBJ2-7; d_call: .; clone_size: many; cdr3_nt: TGTGCCAGCAATGAAGCGGCAAACTCCTACGAGCAGTACTTC; cdr3_aa: CASNEAANSYEQYF
v_call: TRBV18; j_call: TRBJ2-5; d_call: TRBD2; clone_size: many; cdr3_nt: TGTGCCAGCTCACCAAGGGCTAGCGGAAAAGAGACCCAGTACTTC; cdr3_aa: CASSPRASGKETQYF
v_call: TRBV7-2; j_call: TRBJ2-1; d_call: .; clone_size: many; cdr3_nt: TGTGCCCTCACTACCCGGAAGAGCAATGAGCAGTTCTTC; cdr3_aa: CALTTRKSNEQFF
v_call: TRBV19; j_call: TRBJ1-2; d_call: .; clone_size: few; cdr3_nt: TGTGCCAGTAGTATAGCCATGGCCTATGGCTACACCTTC; cdr3_aa: CASSIAMAYGYTF
v_call: TRBV11-2; j_call: TRBJ2-3; d_call: TRBD2; clone_size: few; cdr3_nt: TGTGCCAGCAGCCATATTCGTATGGCAGGGGCGGGGGGAACGGGTACGCAGTATTTT; cdr3_aa: CASSHIRMAGAGGTGTQYF
v_call: TRBV5-6; j_call: TRBJ1-1; d_call: TRBD1; clone_size: few; cdr3_nt: TGTGCCAGCAGTAAGAGACAGGGGATCACTGAAGCTTTCTTT; cdr3_aa: CASSKRQGITEAFF
v_call: TRBV29-1; j_call: TRBJ1-2; d_call: .; clone_size: .; cdr3_nt: TGCAGCGTTACCCCGGGAGGGGGTTCTGGCTACACCTTC; cdr3_aa: CSVTPGGGSGYTF
v_call: TRBV12-3/TRBV12-4; j_call: TRBJ1-1; d_call: .; clone_size: .; cdr3_nt: TGTGCCAGCAGACAACAGGGAACTATCACTGAAGCTTTCTTT; cdr3_aa: CASRQQGTITEAFF
v_call: TRBV2; j_call: TRBJ1-1; d_call: .; clone_size: few; cdr3_nt: TGTGCCACCCTAAGGAAGGGGTACGAGAACACTGAAGCTTTCTTT; cdr3_aa: CATLRKGYENTEAFF
v_call: TRBV6-4; j_call: TRBJ2-1; d_call: TRBD2; clone_size: many; cdr3_nt: TGTGCCAGCAGTGACTCTAGCGGGGGGGCCAATGAGCAGTTCTTC; cdr3_aa: CASSDSSGGANEQFF
v_call: TRBV7-2; j_call: TRBJ2-2; d_call: TRBD2; clone_size: many; cdr3_nt: TGTGCCAGCGCCCGGGGGGAACTGGAGCTGTTTTTT; cdr3_aa: CASARGELELFF
v_call: TRBV11-2; j_call: TRBJ1-1; d_call: .; clone_size: .; cdr3_nt: TGTGCCAGCAGCCCTAAGACAGCAACTGAAGCATTCTTT; cdr3_aa: CASSPKTATEAFF
v_call: TRBV5-4; j_call: TRBJ2-3; d_call: TRBD2; clone_size: many; cdr3_nt: TGTGCCAGCAGCTTCCGTGGGACTAGCGGGGGAAGCACAGATACGCAGTATTTT; cdr3_aa: CASSFRGTSGGSTDTQYF
v_call: TRBV12-3/TRBV12-4; j_call: TRBJ1-4; d_call: .; clone_size: .; cdr3_nt: TGTGCCAGCAGTTTGGGTGGGGTGTACGATGAAAAACTGTTTTTT; cdr3_aa: CASSLGGVYDEKLFF
v_call: TRBV25-1; j_call: TRBJ1-2; d_call: TRBD1; clone_size: many; cdr3_nt: TGTGCCAGCAGTGAATGGGAGGGGGCCCATGGCTACACCTTC; cdr3_aa: CASSEWEGAHGYTF
v_call: TRBV14; j_call: TRBJ1-6; d_call: .; clone_size: few; cdr3_nt: TGTGCCAGCAGCCAAGTGGCCGGGTCAAGGGCGGCCCTCCACTTT; cdr3_aa: CASSQVAGSRAALHF
v_call: TRBV7-8; j_call: TRBJ2-1; d_call: TRBD2; clone_size: many; cdr3_nt: TGTGCCAGCAGCTTAGGGACTAGCGGGGGTGAGCAGTTCTTC; cdr3_aa: CASSLGTSGGEQFF
v_call: TRBV5-4; j_call: TRBJ1-5; d_call: TRBD1; clone_size: few; cdr3_nt: TGTGCCAGCAGCTTGGGGGGGACAGGGGGCATCGGTCAGCCCCAGCATTTT; cdr3_aa: CASSLGGTGGIGQPQHF
v_call: TRBV4-2; j_call: TRBJ2-1; d_call: .; clone_size: .; cdr3_nt: TGTGCCAGCAGCCAAGGGGAGGGGGCAAATGAGCAGTTCTTC; cdr3_aa: CASSQGEGANEQFF
v_call: TRBV24-1; j_call: TRBJ2-6; d_call: TRBD1; clone_size: .; cdr3_nt: TGTGCCACCACCACGACAGGGCAGGAGAACTCTGGGGCCAACGTCCTGACTTTC; cdr3_aa: CATTTTGQENSGANVLTF
v_call: TRBV24-1; j_call: TRBJ2-3; d_call: .; clone_size: few; cdr3_nt: TGTGCCACCAGTGATCCCTCCGGGACGGATTTAGGTACGCAGTATTTT; cdr3_aa: CATSDPSGTDLGTQYF
v_call: TRBV7-9; j_call: TRBJ1-1; d_call: .; clone_size: few; cdr3_nt: TGTGCCAGCAGCCTGATCGTGACCACTGAAGCTTTCTTT; cdr3_aa: CASSLIVTTEAFF
v_call: TRBV12-3/TRBV12-4; j_call: TRBJ2-7; d_call: TRBD1; clone_size: few; cdr3_nt: TGTGCCAGCAGTTCACCGACAGGGTGGGCCTACGAGCAGTACTTC; cdr3_aa: CASSSPTGWAYEQYF
v_call: TRBV7-9; j_call: TRBJ2-3; d_call: .; clone_size: .; cdr3_nt: TGTGCCAGCAGCTTCCAGGGAGATACGCAGTATTTT; cdr3_aa: CASSFQGDTQYF
v_call: TRBV6-2/TRBV6-3; j_call: TRBJ2-7; d_call: .; clone_size: many; cdr3_nt: TGTGCCAGCGTACGGAACCTATACTACGAGCAGTACTTC; cdr3_aa: CASVRNLYYEQYF